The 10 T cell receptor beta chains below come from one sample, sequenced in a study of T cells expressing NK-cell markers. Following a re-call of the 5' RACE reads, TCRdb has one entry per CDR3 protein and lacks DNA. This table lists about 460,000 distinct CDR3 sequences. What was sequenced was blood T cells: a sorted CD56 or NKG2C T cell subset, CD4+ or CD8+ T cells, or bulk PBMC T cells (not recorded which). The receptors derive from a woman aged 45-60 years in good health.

The CDR3 region is CASTQGGGEKLFF. This chain joins TRBV6-5 and TRBJ1-4; TCRdb lists TRBD1, though no DNA is available to test this call. The CDR3 contains 13 residues. Germline loops: CDR1 MNHEY, CDR2 SVGAGI.

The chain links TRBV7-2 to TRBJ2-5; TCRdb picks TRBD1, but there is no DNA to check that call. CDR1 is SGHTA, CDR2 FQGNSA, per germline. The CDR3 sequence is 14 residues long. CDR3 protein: CASSLGGGRKTQYF.

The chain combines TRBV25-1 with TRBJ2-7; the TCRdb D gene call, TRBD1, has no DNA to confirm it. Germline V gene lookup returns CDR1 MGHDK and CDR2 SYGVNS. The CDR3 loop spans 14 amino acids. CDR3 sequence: CASSSWTDSYEQYF.

The CDR3 loop reads CSARGAASNQPQHF. The chain employs TRBV20-1 and TRBJ1-5; TCRdb picks TRBD1, but there is no DNA to check that call. Germline assignment: CDR1 DFQATT and CDR2 SNEGSKA (reference sequence). The CDR3 is made up of 14 amino acids.

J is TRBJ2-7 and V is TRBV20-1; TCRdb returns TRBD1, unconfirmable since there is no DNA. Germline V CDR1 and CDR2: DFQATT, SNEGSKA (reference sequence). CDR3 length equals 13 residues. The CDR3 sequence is CSANAGNNYEQYF.

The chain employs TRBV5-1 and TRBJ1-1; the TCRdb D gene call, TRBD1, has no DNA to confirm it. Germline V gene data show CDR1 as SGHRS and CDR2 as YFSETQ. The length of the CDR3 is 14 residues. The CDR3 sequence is CASSPDRGVTEAFF.

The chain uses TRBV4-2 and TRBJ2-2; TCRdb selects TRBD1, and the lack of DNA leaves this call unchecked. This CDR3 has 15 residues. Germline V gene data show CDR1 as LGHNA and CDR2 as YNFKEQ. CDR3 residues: CASSATDRGAGELFF.

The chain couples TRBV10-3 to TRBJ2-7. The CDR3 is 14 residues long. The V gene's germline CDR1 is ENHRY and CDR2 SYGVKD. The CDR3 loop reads CAISEIIGPYEQYF.

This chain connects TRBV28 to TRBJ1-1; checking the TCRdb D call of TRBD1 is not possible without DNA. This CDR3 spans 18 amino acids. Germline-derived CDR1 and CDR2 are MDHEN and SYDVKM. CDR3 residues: CASSFIQFRQTSSTEAFF.

This CDR3 reads CASSLDSGSTFF. This chain uses TRBV11-3 with TRBJ1-1. Per germline, CDR1 SGHNT and CDR2 YENEEA. The length of the CDR3 is 12 residues.